Presented here are 13 T cell receptor beta chains from one specimen sequenced in a study of cytomegalovirus exposure and HLA in healthy donors. The PCR was carried out with 60 Vbeta primers and 13 Jbeta primers. Repertoires were generated with immunoSEQ multiplex PCR, while TCRdb's copy carries only in-frame clones and drops some. Seen here are 100,000 or so clones, 75% observed once, and the top ten hold more than 9%. The specimen sequenced was PBMCs. The receptors here all came from a middle-aged man in good health and CMV-seronegative.

V usage is TRBV7-3 and J usage is TRBJ2-2, with a weak D call TRBD1 (6 bases). The CDR3 totals 16 residues. Germline V gene sequence: CDR1 SGHTA, CDR2 FQGTGA. V shed 4 bases and J shed 5 bases, with 17 bases lying between them. Here the CDR3 reads CASSSGTLGGTGELFF. In DNA form, the CDR3 reads TGTGCCAGCAGCTCCGGGACCCTAGGGGGAACCGGGGAGCTGTTTTTT. Using reference TRBV7-3 and TRBJ2-2 for the parts outside the CDR3, the full variable domain is GAGVSQTPSNKVTEKGKYVELRCDPISGHTALYWYRQSLGQGPEFLIYFQGTGAADDSGLPNDRFFAVRPEGSVSTLKIQRTERGDSAVYLCASSSGTLGGTGELFFGEGSRLTVL.

The chain carries TRBV5-1 and TRBJ2-4; 9 bases fit TRBD2. The germline gives CDR1 SGHRS, CDR2 YFSETQ. CDR3 length: 15 amino acids. Unmatched junction bases numbered 11, after V lost 4 bases and J lost 9 bases. The CDR3 reads CASSHEGLAKAIQYF. CDR3 DNA: TGCGCCAGCAGCCACGAGGGACTAGCCAAAGCCATTCAGTACTTC. Supplemented by reference TRBV5-1 and TRBJ2-4, the full variable domain reads KAGVTQTPRYLIKTRGQQVTLSCSPISGHRSVSWYQQTPGQGLQFLFEYFSETQRNKGNFPGRFSGRQFSNSRSEMNVSTLELGDSALYLCASSHEGLAKAIQYFGAGTRLSVL.

The rearrangement joins TRBV12-5 to TRBJ2-1, with a tentative D call TRBD2 (7 bases). Trimming left V 1 base short and J 8 bases short, with 15 bases between. The CDR3 is 15 residues long. Looked up from germline, CDR1 is LGHNT and CDR2 is FRNRAP. The chain's CDR3 is CASGLEGGRYDEQFF. Written as DNA, the CDR3 is TGTGCTAGTGGTTTGGAGGGGGGGAGGTACGATGAGCAGTTCTTC.

This clone was seen only a few times. Mismatch with germline at one junction end may stem from a read error. The chain couples TRBV7-9 to TRBJ1-1; possible D gene TRBD1, 5 bases. Germline V lookup: CDR1 SEHNR, CDR2 FQNEAQ (reference sequence). This CDR3 spans 14 amino acids. In DNA form, the CDR3 reads TGTTCCAGCAGCTTCCAAGGGGAGAACACTGAAGCTTTCTTT. Translation: CSSSFQGENTEAFF.

About this clone itself: Lacking the conserved final phenylalanine or tryptophan, this CDR3 likely reflects a read error. This chain uses TRBV10-1 with TRBJ1-6; no clear D gene. The CDR3 totals 14 residues. With 0 bases removed from V and 9 bases from J, the gap between germline ends came to 9 bases. CDR1 is WNHNN, CDR2 SYGVQD, per germline (reference sequence). The CDR3 region is CASSESPGGSPLHL. The DNA for the CDR3 is TGCGCCAGCAGTGAGTCCCCGGGAGGTTCACCCCTCCACCTT.

The gene calls are TRBV5-4 and TRBJ2-2, with 11 bases aligning to TRBD2. V dropped 0 bases and J dropped 4; count of bases not matched to a gene: 5. This CDR3 spans 17 amino acids. The germline V gene encodes CDR1 SGHNT and CDR2 YYREEE (reference sequence). The CDR3 region is CASSLAPGTSGTGELFF. For the CDR3, the DNA is TGTGCCAGCAGCTTGGCTCCCGGGACTAGCGGCACCGGGGAGCTGTTTTTT. The full variable domain, rest sourced from reference TRBV5-4 and TRBJ2-2, is ETGVTQSPTHLIKTRGQQVTLRCSSQSGHNTVSWYQQALGQGPQFIFQYYREEENGRGNFPPRFSGLQFPNYSSELNVNALELDDSALYLCASSLAPGTSGTGELFFGEGSRLTVL.

The rearrangement uses TRBV19 and TRBJ2-3, with TRBD1 matching 7 bases. The V gene's germline CDR1 is LNHDA and CDR2 SQIVND (reference sequence). The CDR3 length is 16 residues. The ends lost 8 bases at V and 0 bases at J; junction bases unmatched: 11. The CDR3 sequence: CASSITGVSSTDTQYF. CDR3 bases: TGTGCCAGTTCAATTACAGGGGTTTCTAGCACAGATACGCAGTATTTT.

The J gene is TRBJ2-2, the V gene TRBV27; TRBD2 might be the D (5 bases). There are 18 residues in the CDR3. Germline V lookup: CDR1 MNHEY, CDR2 SMNVEV (reference sequence). Trimming stripped 4 bases from V and 0 bases from J, with 18 bases between. The CDR3: CASSSGNSWNANTGELFF. CDR3 nucleotides: TGTGCCAGCAGTTCGGGGAACAGTTGGAACGCGAACACCGGGGAGCTGTTTTTT.

The chain recombines TRBV6-5 with TRBJ1-6, with TRBD1 matching 7 bases. This CDR3 is 15 amino acids long. V lost 6 bases, J lost 8 bases, and 10 bases stayed unmatched. Germline CDR1 reads MNHEY; CDR2 reads SVGAGI. The CDR3 loop reads CASSLTGKKDSPLHF. DNA for the CDR3: TGTGCCAGCAGCCTGACAGGGAAAAAGGATTCACCCCTCCACTTT.

V usage is TRBV19 and J usage is TRBJ1-1; D not certain. V was clipped by 3 bases and J by 7 bases, with 18 bases between them. The CDR3 extends over 15 amino acids. CDR1 and CDR2 (germline): LNHDA, SQIVND (reference sequence). The CDR3 is CASSIQPTRTNEAFF. The CDR3 nucleotides read TGTGCCAGTAGTATCCAACCGACAAGAACGAATGAAGCTTTCTTT.

This chain uses TRBV9 with TRBJ1-1, with TRBD1 identical over 7 bases. The CDR3 loop spans 14 amino acids. Germline trimming cut 3 bases from V and 0 bases from J; bases unmatched to any gene: 2. CDR1 and CDR2 from the germline V gene are SGDLS and YYNGEE. CDR3 region: CASSGGGLNTEAFF. The CDR3 DNA is TGTGCCAGCAGCGGAGGGGGCTTGAACACTGAAGCTTTCTTT.

This clone was seen only once. The gene calls are TRBV29-1 and TRBJ2-7; 7 bases are a match to TRBD1. Looked up from germline, CDR1 is SQVTM and CDR2 is ANQGSEA. The CDR3 has 15 amino acids. The junction had 11 bases not matched to a gene; V was cut back by 6 bases and J by 0 bases. The DNA for the CDR3 is TGCAGCGTCAGTAGACTGACAGGGAACTCCTACGAGCAGTACTTC. This translates into CSVSRLTGNSYEQYF.

This clone is a singleton in its sample. J is TRBJ2-3 and V is TRBV5-1; D unclear. Trimming pared 4 bases from V and 3 bases from J, leaving 6 bases between. Germline V gene sequence: CDR1 SGHRS, CDR2 YFSETQ. The CDR3 has 12 amino acids. The CDR3 DNA follows: TGCGCCAGCAGCCCGGAGACAGATACGCAGTATTTT. It codes for CASSPETDTQYF.